The next 22 T cell receptor beta chains were all read from a single sample in a study of blood T cell repertoires in COVID-19. The assay was immunoSEQ multiplex PCR, and TCRdb's table has in-frame clones only and misses some. The table has 53,000 or so clones, approximately 84% seen once. Material: peripheral blood. The receptors were gathered from a man between 65 and 85 years old with active COVID-19.

The chain combines TRBV7-2 with TRBJ1-2; the match to TRBD1 covers 7 bases. Looked up from germline, CDR1 is SGHTA and CDR2 is FQGNSA. This CDR3 has 15 residues. V shed 5 bases and J 5 bases; nucleotides not matched to a gene: 11. The DNA for the CDR3 is TGTGCCAGCAGCGCAAGGGACAGCGAAGCTTATGGCTACACCTTC. Protein: CASSARDSEAYGYTF.

This chain joins TRBV2 and TRBJ2-7; 8 positions match TRBD2. This CDR3 is 14 amino acids long. Germline CDR1 is SNHLY and CDR2 is FYNNEI. With V trimmed by 3 bases and J by 2 bases, 3 bases remained unmatched. CDR3 protein: CASSDLAGTYEQYF. In DNA form, the CDR3 reads TGTGCCAGCAGTGATCTAGCGGGCACCTACGAGCAGTACTTC.

This clone came up a few times. This chain links TRBV4-2 with TRBJ2-5; TRBD2 aligns across 7 bases. CDR3 size: 16 residues. V lost 1 base, J lost 0 bases, and 5 bases stayed unmatched. The germline V gene encodes CDR1 LGHNA and CDR2 YNFKEQ. In DNA, the CDR3 is TGTGCCAGCAGCCAAGGGGGGGGAGGCCACCAAGAGACCCAGTACTTC. It yields the protein CASSQGGGGHQETQYF.

This chain links TRBV9 with TRBJ1-3; D is undetermined. Germline V gives CDR1 SGDLS, CDR2 YYNGEE. The CDR3 is 15 amino acids. V gave up 2 bases and J gave up 8 bases, with 17 bases separating them. For the CDR3, the DNA is TGTGCCAGCAGCGTGAGGGCCACCCGGGAGGACACCATATATTTT. Its protein is CASSVRATREDTIYF.

CDR3 DNA sequence: TGTGCCACAGGACTGACCGTTAACACTGAAGCTTTCTTT. Translation: CATGLTVNTEAFF. V usage is TRBV10-3 and J usage is TRBJ1-1; D not certain. This CDR3 is 13 amino acids long. V was cut by 10 bases and J by 2 bases, with 14 bases left in between. Germline V gives CDR1 ENHRY, CDR2 SYGVKD.

This clone was seen once. The chain combines TRBV5-4 with TRBJ2-2; 10 bases match TRBD2. Germline loops: CDR1 SGHNT, CDR2 YYREEE (reference sequence). Trimming at V came to 5 bases and at J to 7 bases, leaving 17 bases not matched to a gene. The CDR3 totals 18 residues. CDR3 sequence reads: CASSSDTSGIAGGGELFF. The CDR3 region has the DNA TGTGCCAGCAGTTCCGACACTAGCGGGATTGCCGGGGGCGGGGAGCTGTTTTTT.

This clone was observed a handful of times. The chain is built from TRBV28 and TRBJ2-4; a weak D match, TRBD1 (6 bases). Between the trimmed V and J ends, which lost 6 bases and 1 base, there was a span of 13 bases. Germline CDR1 is MDHEN and CDR2 is SYDVKM. This CDR3 spans 15 amino acids. The CDR3 sequence is CASSPFDRAKNIQYF. The CDR3 bases are TGTGCCAGCAGCCCATTCGACAGGGCCAAAAACATTCAGTACTTC.

V and J are TRBV7-2 and TRBJ2-2, with a weak D call TRBD1 (6 bases). Germline V gives CDR1 SGHTA, CDR2 FQGNSA. The germline V and J ends were trimmed by 5 bases and 3 bases, with 10 bases remaining between them. This CDR3 has 14 amino acids. The CDR3 is CASSTGLYTGELFF. CDR3 bases: TGTGCCAGCAGCACAGGGCTTTACACCGGGGAGCTGTTTTTT.

The V and J genes are TRBV2 and TRBJ1-5; TRBD1 is a possible D gene (5 bases). This CDR3 contains 14 residues. Germline V gives CDR1 SNHLY, CDR2 FYNNEI. Trimming left V 4 bases short and J 1 base short, with 8 bases between. The CDR3 loop reads CASSAGLSNQPQHF. Here the CDR3 DNA reads TGTGCCAGCAGTGCGGGACTGAGCAATCAGCCCCAGCATTTT. Complete variable domain (other parts from reference TRBV2 and TRBJ1-5): EPEVTQTPSHQVTQMGQEVILRCVPISNHLYFYWYRQILGQKVEFLVSFYNNEISEKSEIFDDQFSVERPDGSNFTLKIRSTKLEDSAMYFCASSAGLSNQPQHFGDGTRLSIL.

The chain joins TRBV3-1 (or the pseudogene TRBV3-2) to TRBJ2-1; 9 bases fit TRBD2. The CDR3 spans 19 residues. The V segment lost 4 bases and the J segment 5 bases; nucleotides outside the gene matches: 18. The germline V gene encodes CDR1 LGHDT and CDR2 YNNKEL (reference sequence). CDR3 sequence (DNA): TGTGCCAGCAGCCGCGGACTAGCGCGACTACTGTACTCGAACAATGAGCAGTTCTTC. Translating it yields CASSRGLARLLYSNNEQFF.

Judged by abundance, this clone is medium-sized. The chain joins TRBV5-6 to TRBJ2-7; 7 bases align to TRBD1. Germline values: CDR1 SGHDT, CDR2 YYEEEE. The V and J ends lost 4 bases and 6 bases, in that order; junction bases with no gene match: 7. CDR3 length: 13 residues. CDR3 sequence (DNA): TGTGCCAGCAGCCCGACAGGGACGGGCGAGCAGTACTTC. This gives the protein CASSPTGTGEQYF.

This clone was observed a handful of times. The chain's CDR3 is CASSPDLNYRGSYEQYF. In DNA, the CDR3 is TGTGCCAGCTCACCAGACCTCAATTACAGGGGGAGCTACGAGCAGTACTTC. The chain couples TRBV18 to TRBJ2-7, with TRBD1 matching 8 bases. J was trimmed by 3 bases and V by 2 bases; bases with no gene match: 12. Looked up from germline, CDR1 is KGHSH and CDR2 is LQKENI. The CDR3 spans 17 residues.

The chain combines TRBV2 with TRBJ2-6; D gene unclear. Deletions cut 7 bases from V and 0 bases from J, with 7 bases between. Germline V lookup: CDR1 SNHLY, CDR2 FYNNEI. This CDR3 is built from 14 residues. CDR3 amino acids: CASNRDSGANVLTF. The CDR3 bases are TGTGCCAGCAACAGAGACTCTGGGGCCAACGTCCTGACTTTC.

The CDR3, as DNA: TGTGCCAGCAGTTTTAGCGGGGACCTCTACGAGCAGTACTTC. Translating it yields CASSFSGDLYEQYF. The chain couples TRBV7-2 to TRBJ2-7; 8 bases match TRBD2. Germline V lookup: CDR1 SGHTA, CDR2 FQGNSA. The CDR3 totals 14 residues. V lost 6 bases to trimming and J lost 3 bases; unmatched junction nucleotides: 7. The complete variable domain, with remaining parts taken from reference TRBV7-2 and TRBJ2-7, reads GAGVSQSPSNKVTEKGKDVELRCDPISGHTALYWYRQSLGQGLEFLIYFQGNSAPDKSGLPSDRFSAERTGGSVSTLTIQRTQQEDSAVYLCASSFSGDLYEQYFGPGTRLTVT.

V usage is TRBV29-1 and J usage is TRBJ1-2; 9 nucleotides match TRBD1. Per germline, CDR1 SQVTM and CDR2 ANQGSEA. This CDR3 has 13 amino acids. V shed 6 bases and J 10 bases; nucleotides not matched to a gene: 12. The CDR3 spells CSVTRMTGGDYTF. The CDR3 DNA reads TGCAGCGTCACACGAATGACAGGGGGGGACTACACCTTC. Full variable domain (rest looked up from reference TRBV29-1 and TRBJ1-2): SAVISQKPSRDICQRGTSLTIQCQVDSQVTMMFWYRQQPGQSLTLIATANQGSEATYESGFVIDKFPISRPNLTFSTLTVSNMSPEDSSIYLCSVTRMTGGDYTFGSGTRLTVV.

This clone has more than one count but fewer than ten. The chain uses TRBV18 and TRBJ1-5, with TRBD1 matching 7 bases. Germline CDR1 and CDR2: KGHSH and LQKENI. Germline trimming cut 2 bases from V and 2 bases from J; bases unmatched to any gene: 3. The CDR3 spans 15 residues. The CDR3 DNA follows: TGTGCCAGCTCACCAAGAGGGGGCGGCAATCAGCCCCAGCATTTT. It specifies CASSPRGGGNQPQHF.

The chain recombines TRBV28 with TRBJ1-2; 9 positions match TRBD1. The CDR3 consists of 13 residues. With 6 bases clipped from V and 8 bases from J, the junction kept 7 bases outside the gene matches. Germline CDR1 reads MDHEN; CDR2 reads SYDVKM. CDR3 sequence reads: CASRSQGAEGYTF. Here the CDR3 DNA reads TGTGCCAGCAGATCACAGGGGGCGGAGGGCTACACCTTC.

This clone was seen more than once but under ten times. The chain recombines TRBV11-2 with TRBJ2-7; tentatively, D is TRBD2 (6 bases). CDR1 and CDR2 from the germline V gene are SGHAT and FQNNGV. Trimming shortened V by 5 bases and J by 3 bases, and 17 bases separated the two germline ends. The CDR3 extends over 15 amino acids. The CDR3 protein is CASSIMEGIGYEQYF. The CDR3 DNA reads TGTGCCAGCAGCATAATGGAGGGGATTGGCTACGAGCAGTACTTC.

This chain joins TRBV29-1 and TRBJ2-1; tentatively, D is TRBD1 (6 bases). Per germline, CDR1 SQVTM and CDR2 ANQGSEA. The CDR3 sequence is 13 residues long. V lost 8 bases, J lost 5 bases, and 16 bases lay in between. The CDR3 loop reads CSHDRGNDNEQFF. The CDR3 DNA reads as TGCAGCCATGATAGGGGGAACGACAATGAGCAGTTCTTC.

The chain couples TRBV5-1 to TRBJ1-1; 8 positions agree with TRBD1. V trimming: 0 bases; J trimming: 5 bases; junction bases outside the gene matches: 6. Per germline, CDR1 SGHRS and CDR2 YFSETQ. CDR3 length: 15 amino acids. CDR3: CASSLAGGILTEAFF. In DNA form, the CDR3 reads TGCGCCAGCAGCTTGGCAGGGGGCATTCTTACTGAAGCTTTCTTT.

The gene calls are TRBV28 and TRBJ1-3; D unresolved. V shed 10 bases and J shed 2 bases, with 15 bases lying between them. CDR1 and CDR2 (germline): MDHEN, SYDVKM. The CDR3 sequence is 14 residues long. CDR3 amino acids: CATLSRGTGNTIYF. The CDR3 nucleotides are TGTGCCACATTGTCCCGGGGAACTGGAAACACCATATATTTT.

The sample holds one count of this clone. This chain joins TRBV6-4 and TRBJ1-2, with D uncertain. The CDR3 sequence is 12 residues long. The V gene's germline CDR1 is MRHNA and CDR2 SNTAGT. The V gene lost 2 bases and the J gene lost 8 bases, with 9 bases spanning the gap. CDR3: CASSDPGRGYTF. The CDR3 nucleotides read TGTGCCAGCAGTGACCCGGGTCGCGGCTACACCTTC.